These 21 T cell receptor beta chains came from one sample sequenced in a study of neurological immune-mediated disorders. TCRdb used MiXCR to reprocess the 5' RACE reads, holding one entry per CDR3 protein. Here the sample spans over 50,000 distinct CDR3 sequences, 3% to 4% being singletons. The sequenced sample consisted of PBMCs. The source of these receptors is a man aged 40-49 years with multiple sclerosis.

This clonotype has at least ten counts. CDR3 coding DNA: TGTGCCAGCATGAGGCAGCAGATTAACACTGAAGCTTTCTTT. Translating it yields CASMRQQINTEAFF. The gene calls are TRBV12-3 or TRBV12-4 and TRBJ1-1; D not resolved. CDR3 length: 14 amino acids. Trimming pared 7 bases from V and 2 bases from J, leaving 14 bases between.

This clonotype has ten or more counts. The CDR3 DNA reads TGTGCCAGCAGCCATCTACCGGGGGAAGGGCCGAACACCGGGGAGCTGTTTTTT. Encoded protein: CASSHLPGEGPNTGELFF. The chain couples TRBV3-1 to TRBJ2-2; TRBD2 might be the D (6 bases). Germline V lookup: CDR1 LGHDT, CDR2 YNNKEL (reference sequence). V lost 3 bases, J lost 0 bases, and 17 bases lay in between. There are 18 residues in the CDR3.

This clonotype was seen repeatedly, ten times or more. This chain connects TRBV6-5 to TRBJ1-1; possibly TRBD1 for D (6 bases). CDR1 is MNHEY and CDR2 is SVGAGI in the germline V gene. The CDR3 consists of 15 residues. V lost 4 bases to trimming and J lost 4 bases, with 16 bases between them. The DNA of the CDR3 is TGTGCCAGCAGTTTACAGGGTAAAGGCTCCACTGAAGCTTTCTTT. This codes for CASSLQGKGSTEAFF.

Many counts were recorded for this clonotype. This sequence joins TRBV15 and TRBJ2-1; 11 positions agree with TRBD2. The V segment lost 5 bases and the J segment 5 bases; nucleotides outside the gene matches: 5. The CDR3 contains 15 residues. Germline CDR1 reads LNHNV; CDR2 reads YYDKDF (reference sequence). CDR3 sequence: CATSPSGGPNNEQFF. CDR3 bases: TGTGCCACCAGCCCTAGCGGGGGGCCTAACAATGAGCAGTTCTTC.

This clonotype has at least ten counts. A read error may account for a junction end that differs from germline. The rearrangement uses TRBV29-1 and TRBJ1-5; D unclear. The CDR3 is made up of 13 amino acids. Germline assignment: CDR1 SQVTM and CDR2 ANQGSEA. CDR3 loop: CSVGYQRNQPQNF. The CDR3 coding sequence is TGCAGCGTGGGGTACCAGAGGAATCAGCCCCAGAATTTT.

This clonotype was seen repeatedly, ten times or more. This rearrangement joins TRBV27 to TRBJ1-3, with D possibly being TRBD1 (5 bases). This CDR3 is 14 amino acids long. V was trimmed by 5 bases and J by 0 bases, leaving 8 bases between them. The germline CDR1 and CDR2 sequences are MNHEY and SMNVEV (reference sequence). This chain's CDR3 is CASSPRVSGNTIYF. The CDR3 bases are TGTGCCAGCAGTCCCAGGGTCTCTGGAAACACCATATATTTT.

This clonotype came up many times. This sequence joins TRBV12-3 or TRBV12-4 and TRBJ1-5, with 7 bases fitting TRBD1. This CDR3 is built from 13 residues. Trimming took 5 bases from V and 3 from J; bases not matched to a gene: 1. CDR3 in DNA: TGTGCCAGCAGTACAGGGGCCAATCAGCCCCAGCATTTT. It yields the protein CASSTGANQPQHF.

This chain uses TRBV18 with TRBJ1-6; weak D call: TRBD1 (5 bases). Germline V CDR1 and CDR2: KGHSH, LQKENI. Trimming took 2 bases from V and 7 from J, leaving 6 bases between them. The CDR3 has 13 amino acids. CDR3 sequence: CASSPDRNSPLHF. CDR3 coding DNA: TGTGCCAGCTCACCAGACAGAAATTCACCCCTCCACTTT.

The table lists this clonotype with many counts. The rearrangement joins TRBV5-1 to TRBJ2-5; 10 positions agree with TRBD2. Trimming cost V 4 bases and J 2 bases; bases outside gene matches: 8. CDR3 length equals 16 residues. Germline V lookup: CDR1 SGHRS, CDR2 YFSETQ. This chain's CDR3 is CASSPTAGGTQETQYF. DNA for the CDR3: TGCGCCAGCAGCCCCACAGCGGGGGGGACTCAAGAGACCCAGTACTTC.

In its sample, this clonotype was seen many times. The J gene is TRBJ2-7, the V gene TRBV6-6; perhaps TRBD2 as D (6 bases). CDR3 length: 14 residues. V lost 0 bases to trimming and J lost 4 bases, with 10 bases between them. The germline V gene encodes CDR1 MNHNY and CDR2 SVGAGI (reference sequence). For the CDR3, the DNA is TGTGCCAGCAGTTACTCAGCGGAGGGTTACGAGCAGTACTTC. This gives the protein CASSYSAEGYEQYF.

CDR3 DNA: TGTGCCAGCAGTTCCCAAGGGGGGCTGAACGAGCAGTACTTC. Amino acid sequence: CASSSQGGLNEQYF. This chain uses TRBV6-5 with TRBJ2-7, with D perhaps given as TRBD1 or TRBD2 (6 bases each). The CDR3 consists of 14 residues. V was clipped by 4 bases and J by 5 bases, with 15 bases between them. Germline lookup yields CDR1 MNHEY and CDR2 SVGAGI.

This clonotype was counted at least ten times. V and J are TRBV5-1 and TRBJ1-1, with 10 bases aligning to TRBD1. There are 15 residues in the CDR3. V lost 4 bases and J lost 3; bases outside the gene matches: 6. Germline lookup yields CDR1 SGHRS and CDR2 YFSETQ. CDR3 bases: TGCGCCAGCAGCCCCTGGACAGGGGGGGACACTGAAGCTTTCTTT. Protein product: CASSPWTGGDTEAFF.

This clonotype came up many times. J is TRBJ2-1 and V is TRBV5-1; 13 bases map to TRBD2. With V trimmed by 4 bases and J by 7 bases, 11 bases remained unmatched. The CDR3 consists of 17 residues. CDR1 SGHRS and CDR2 YFSETQ come from the germline V gene. The CDR3 region has the DNA TGCGCCAGCAGCGGAGGGACTAGCGGGGTCGGTGGGAATGAGCAGTTCTTC. Encoded protein: CASSGGTSGVGGNEQFF. The full variable domain, in which reference TRBV5-1 and TRBJ2-1 provide the parts outside the CDR3, is KAGVTQTPRYLIKTRGQQVTLSCSPISGHRSVSWYQQTPGQGLQFLFEYFSETQRNKGNFPGRFSGRQFSNSRSEMNVSTLELGDSALYLCASSGGTSGVGGNEQFFGPGTRLTVL.

This clonotype was seen repeatedly, ten times or more. The V gene is TRBV2, the J gene TRBJ1-2; D unclear. In germline, CDR1 is SNHLY, CDR2 FYNNEI. The CDR3 has 14 residues. With 4 bases removed from V and 4 bases from J, the gap between germline ends came to 13 bases. The chain's CDR3 is CASSGRHLSYGYTF. The CDR3 DNA is TGTGCCAGCAGTGGGAGACACCTGTCCTATGGCTACACCTTC.

The table lists this clonotype with a few counts. This may arise from a read error, as a much more abundant clone is one base away. The chain is built from TRBV9 and TRBJ1-1; D is undetermined. This CDR3 has 14 residues. In germline, CDR1 is SGDLS, CDR2 YYNGEE. Between the trimmed V and J ends, which lost 4 bases and 4 bases, there was a span of 14 bases. The CDR3 coding sequence is TGTGCCAGCAGCCCCTCAAAGGGAAGCACTGAAGCTTTCTTT. This translates into CASSPSKGSTEAFF.

This clonotype was found many times. The chain employs TRBV6-5 and TRBJ2-5, with D hard to call. CDR3 length: 12 amino acids. Trimming took off 6 bases at V and 1 base at J, with 6 bases between the two ends. The germline gives CDR1 MNHEY, CDR2 SVGAGI. The CDR3 nucleotides are TGTGCCAGCAGGACCCCCCAAGAGACCCAGTACTTC. It yields the protein CASRTPQETQYF.

This clonotype was seen many times. The V and J genes are TRBV20-1 and TRBJ2-3; 7 bases map to TRBD2. Germline CDR1 and CDR2: DFQATT and SNEGSKA (reference sequence). Trimming removed 1 base from V and 2 bases from J; junction bases left unmatched: 3. There are 14 residues in the CDR3. CDR3 region: CSARALATTDTQYF. The CDR3 DNA follows: TGCAGTGCTAGAGCACTAGCGACCACAGATACGCAGTATTTT.

This clonotype was detected ten times or more. The chain has TRBV20-1 and TRBJ1-2; tentative D call: TRBD1 (6 bases). Looked up from germline, CDR1 is DFQATT and CDR2 is SNEGSKA (reference sequence). This CDR3 has 13 residues. Trimming left V 4 bases short and J 5 bases short, with 14 bases between. The CDR3 loop reads CSATSGGIYGYTF. CDR3 nucleotides: TGCAGTGCTACATCGGGGGGCATATATGGCTACACCTTC.

V gene TRBV5-6 combines with J gene TRBJ1-6; the D is unclear. V lost 9 bases to trimming and J lost 9 bases, with 19 bases between them. Germline V gene sequence: CDR1 SGHDT, CDR2 YYEEEE. The length of the CDR3 is 14 residues. CDR3 protein: CAITTDGPPSPLHF. The CDR3 DNA reads as TGTGCCATCACGACGGACGGGCCTCCTTCACCCCTCCACTTT. The full variable domain, its missing parts supplied by reference TRBV5-6 and TRBJ1-6, is DAGVTQSPTHLIKTRGQQVTLRCSPKSGHDTVSWYQQALGQGPQFIFQYYEEEERQRGNFPDRFSGHQFPNYSSELNVNALLLGDSALYLCAITTDGPPSPLHFGNGTRLTVT.

This clonotype was detected ten times or more. The genes are TRBV20-1 and TRBJ2-7; weak D call: TRBD2 (6 bases). Trimming took off 0 bases at V and 3 bases at J, with 21 bases between the two ends. The CDR3 is 17 amino acids. CDR1 is DFQATT, CDR2 SNEGSKA, per germline (reference sequence). This CDR3 reads CSARETYSGRTGYEQYF. The CDR3 region has the DNA TGCAGTGCTAGAGAGACATATTCGGGGAGGACCGGCTACGAGCAGTACTTC.

In this sample, this clonotype turned up many times. The rearrangement joins TRBV12-3 or TRBV12-4 to TRBJ1-2, with a tentative D call TRBD1 (5 bases). Deletions cut 5 bases from V and 5 bases from J, with 12 bases between. The CDR3 has 13 amino acids. CDR3 amino acids: CASSPGTGYGYTF. CDR3 nucleotide sequence: TGTGCCAGCAGTCCCGGGACGGGGTATGGCTACACCTTC.